The source of this TCR beta chain is a study of response to subunit inactivated influenza vaccine. The germline V gene has CDR1 LNHNV and CDR2 YYDKDF (reference sequence). V lost 6 bases to trimming and J lost 5 bases, with 9 bases between them. The CDR3 totals 12 residues. This clonotype was seen at least ten times. TCRdb recomputed calls from the RT-PCR reads with MiXCR, one row per CDR3 protein. The table includes around 540,000 distinct CDR3 sequences, 12% detected once. The sequence was obtained from a man in his fifties or sixties who received an inactivated influenza vaccine. This chain uses TRBV15 with TRBJ2-3; TRBD1 or TRBD2 may be the D gene (5 bases each). Here the sequenced sample was PBMCs from blood, taken on the day of vaccination. CDR3 sequence: CATRGTIDTQYF. The CDR3 DNA sequence: TGTGCCACCAGGGGGACGATAGATACGCAGTATTTT.